The clone carrying this T cell receptor beta chain was observed at least ten times. Its antigen is unknown. At the time of active disease, bone marrow was collected from every patient. Trimming stripped 1 base from V and 11 bases from J, with 14 bases between. CDR1 and CDR2 (germline): SGHVS, FNYEAQ. The CDR3 has 13 amino acids. These data belong to a study of read filtering for tumor transcriptome and immune sequencing. Overall study context: Patients were 16 to 20 male and about 15 female, mean age 65.9 years, range roughly 47 to 85.

General study points: Dropping single-read clonotypes raised IR-seq and RNA-seq shared-clonotype correlation. Roughly four fifths of IR-seq clonotypes had one read, totaling 3% to 4% of reads; RNA-seq: 74.6% and 44.6%.

This library used 300 to 450 ng RNA and molecular barcoded adaptors spanning alpha/delta and beta/gamma chains. TCRdb processed the reads anew with MiXCR; each CDR3 protein has one entry. Of approximately 40,000 distinct CDR3 sequences in the sample, approximately 14% were seen once. The chain carries TRBV7-6 and TRBJ1-1; D perhaps matches TRBD1 (6 bases). The receptor comes from a donor aged 40 or older with multiple myeloma. Sequencing was performed on a population of CD138-negative cells sorted from bone marrow. The CDR3 DNA reads as TGTGCCAGCAGCTTAGAAAACGGGGGCGCGGCTTTCTTT. This encodes CASSLENGGAAFF.